Sequencing of this T cell receptor beta chain was carried out in a study of patients and donors after allogeneic stem cell transplantation. The CDR3 extends over 15 amino acids. Trimming left V 7 bases short and J 0 bases short, with 10 bases between. TCRdb recomputed calls from the RT-PCR reads with MiXCR, one row per CDR3 protein. Of about a million distinct CDR3 sequences detected, around 17% appear once; the ten largest clones hold roughly 6.4%. Sequences were obtained from blood, either unsorted or a sorted T cell fraction (not recorded which). The TCR originated in a human donor who was either an allogeneic HSCT recipient or a stem cell or donor lymphocyte infusion donor (not recorded which). It is not recorded whose cells these are; they may come from a transplant donor. The genes are TRBV12-3 or TRBV12-4 and TRBJ1-6; tentatively, D is TRBD1 (5 bases). CDR3: CASKEGSSYNSPLHF. The DNA of the CDR3 is TGTGCCAGCAAGGAGGGGAGCTCCTATAATTCACCCCTCCACTTT.